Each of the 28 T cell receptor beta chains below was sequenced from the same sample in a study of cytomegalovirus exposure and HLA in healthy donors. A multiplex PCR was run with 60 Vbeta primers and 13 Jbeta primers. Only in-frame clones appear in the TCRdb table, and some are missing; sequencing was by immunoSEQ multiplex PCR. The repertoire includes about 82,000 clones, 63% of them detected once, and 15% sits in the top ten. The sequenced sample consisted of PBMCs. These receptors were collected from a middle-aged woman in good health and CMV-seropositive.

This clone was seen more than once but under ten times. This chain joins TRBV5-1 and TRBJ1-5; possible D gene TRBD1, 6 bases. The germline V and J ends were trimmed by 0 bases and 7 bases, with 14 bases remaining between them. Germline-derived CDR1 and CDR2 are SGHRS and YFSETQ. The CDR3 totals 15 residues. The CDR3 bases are TGCGCCAGCAGCTTGGAACCCAAGGGGGGGCAGCCCCAGCATTTT. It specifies CASSLEPKGGQPQHF.

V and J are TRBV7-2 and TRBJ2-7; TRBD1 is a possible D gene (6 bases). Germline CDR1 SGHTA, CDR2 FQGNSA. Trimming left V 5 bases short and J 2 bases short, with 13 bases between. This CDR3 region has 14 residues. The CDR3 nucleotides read TGTGCCAGCAGCACGCAACAGGGAACCTACGAGCAGTACTTC. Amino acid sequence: CASSTQQGTYEQYF. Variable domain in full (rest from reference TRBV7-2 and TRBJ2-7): GAGVSQSPSNKVTEKGKDVELRCDPISGHTALYWYRQSLGQGLEFLIYFQGNSAPDKSGLPSDRFSAERTGGSVSTLTIQRTQQEDSAVYLCASSTQQGTYEQYFGPGTRLTVT.

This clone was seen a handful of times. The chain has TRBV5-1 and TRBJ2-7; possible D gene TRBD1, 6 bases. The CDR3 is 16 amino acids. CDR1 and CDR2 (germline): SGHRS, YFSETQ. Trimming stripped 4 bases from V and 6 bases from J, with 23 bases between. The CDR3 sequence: CASSPDRPTTTSEQYF. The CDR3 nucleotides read TGCGCCAGCAGCCCGGACAGACCAACCACTACAAGCGAGCAGTACTTC. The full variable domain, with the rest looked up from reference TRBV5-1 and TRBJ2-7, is KAGVTQTPRYLIKTRGQQVTLSCSPISGHRSVSWYQQTPGQGLQFLFEYFSETQRNKGNFPGRFSGRQFSNSRSEMNVSTLELGDSALYLCASSPDRPTTTSEQYFGPGTRLTVT.

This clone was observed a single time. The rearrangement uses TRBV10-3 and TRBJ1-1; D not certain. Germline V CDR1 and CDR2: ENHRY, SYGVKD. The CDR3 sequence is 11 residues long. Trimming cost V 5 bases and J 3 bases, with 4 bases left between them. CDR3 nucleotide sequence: TGTGCCATCAGTTCGGACACTGAAGCTTTCTTT. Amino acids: CAISSDTEAFF.

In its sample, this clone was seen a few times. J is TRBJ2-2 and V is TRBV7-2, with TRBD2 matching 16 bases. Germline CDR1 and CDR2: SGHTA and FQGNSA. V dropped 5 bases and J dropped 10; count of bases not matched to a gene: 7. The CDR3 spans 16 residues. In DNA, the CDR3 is TGTGCCAGCAGCCTGGGACTAGCGGGAGGGCCTGTGGAGCTGTTTTTT. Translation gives CASSLGLAGGPVELFF.

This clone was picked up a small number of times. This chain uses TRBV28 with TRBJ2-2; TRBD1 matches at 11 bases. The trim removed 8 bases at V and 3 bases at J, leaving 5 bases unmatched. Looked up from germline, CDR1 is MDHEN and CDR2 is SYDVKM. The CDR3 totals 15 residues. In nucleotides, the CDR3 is TGTGCCAGCCTCCGGGACAGGGGGTACACCGGGGAGCTGTTTTTT. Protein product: CASLRDRGYTGELFF.

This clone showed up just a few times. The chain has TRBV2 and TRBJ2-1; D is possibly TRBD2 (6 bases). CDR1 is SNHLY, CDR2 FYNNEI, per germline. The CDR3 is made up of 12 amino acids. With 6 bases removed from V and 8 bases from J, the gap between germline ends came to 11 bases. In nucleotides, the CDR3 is TGTGCCAGCAGCGCCTGGAGGGATGAGCAGTTCTTC. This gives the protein CASSAWRDEQFF.

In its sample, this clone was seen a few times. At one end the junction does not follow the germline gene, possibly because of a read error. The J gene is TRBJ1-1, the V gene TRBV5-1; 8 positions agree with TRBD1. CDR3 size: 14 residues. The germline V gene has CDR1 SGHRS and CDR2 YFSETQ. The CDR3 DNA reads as TGCGCCAGCAGCTTGGAATCCGGGACAGGAGTAAGAGGTTTT. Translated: CASSLESGTGVRGF. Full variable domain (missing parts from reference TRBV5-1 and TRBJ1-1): KAGVTQTPRYLIKTRGQQVTLSCSPISGHRSVSWYQQTPGQGLQFLFEYFSETQRNKGNFPGRFSGRQFSNSRSEMNVSTLELGDSALYLCASSLESGTGVRGFGQGTRLTVV.

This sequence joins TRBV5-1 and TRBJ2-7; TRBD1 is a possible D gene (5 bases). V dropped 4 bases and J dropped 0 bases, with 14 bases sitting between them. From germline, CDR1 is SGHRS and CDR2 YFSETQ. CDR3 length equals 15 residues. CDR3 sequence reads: CASSRTRQSSYEQYF. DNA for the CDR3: TGCGCCAGCAGCCGGACAAGACAATCCTCCTACGAGCAGTACTTC.

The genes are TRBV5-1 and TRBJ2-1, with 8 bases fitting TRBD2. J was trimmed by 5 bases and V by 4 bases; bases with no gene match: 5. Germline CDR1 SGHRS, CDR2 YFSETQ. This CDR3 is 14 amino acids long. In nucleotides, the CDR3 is TGCGCCAGCAGCATTTCGGGAGGGCACAATGAGCAGTTCTTC. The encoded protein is CASSISGGHNEQFF.

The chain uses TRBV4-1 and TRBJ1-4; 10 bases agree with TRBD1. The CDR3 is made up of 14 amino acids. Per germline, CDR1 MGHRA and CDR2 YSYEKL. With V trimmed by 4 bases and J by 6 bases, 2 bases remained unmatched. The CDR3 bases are TGCGCCAGCAGCCCCGGGACAGGGGATGAAAAACTGTTTTTT. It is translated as CASSPGTGDEKLFF.

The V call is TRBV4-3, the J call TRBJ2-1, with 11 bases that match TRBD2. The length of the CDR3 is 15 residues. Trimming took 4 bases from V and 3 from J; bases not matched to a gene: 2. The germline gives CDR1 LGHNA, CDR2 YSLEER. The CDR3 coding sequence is TGCGCCAGCAGCCGACTAGCGGGATTCTACAATGAGCAGTTCTTC. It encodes CASSRLAGFYNEQFF.

DNA of the CDR3: TGCAGTGCTAGCCTTTACAATGAGCAGTTCTTC. Its protein product is CSASLYNEQFF. This sequence joins TRBV20-1 and TRBJ2-1; D call uncertain. The CDR3 extends over 11 amino acids. Germline V CDR1 and CDR2: DFQATT, SNEGSKA (reference sequence). Trimming pared 3 bases from V and 4 bases from J, leaving 4 bases between.

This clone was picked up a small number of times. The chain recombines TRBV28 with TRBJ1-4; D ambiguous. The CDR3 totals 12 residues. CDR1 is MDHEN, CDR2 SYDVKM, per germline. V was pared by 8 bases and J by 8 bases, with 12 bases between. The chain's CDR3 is CASGLLGEKLFF. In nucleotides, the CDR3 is TGTGCCAGCGGATTACTAGGAGAAAAACTGTTTTTT.

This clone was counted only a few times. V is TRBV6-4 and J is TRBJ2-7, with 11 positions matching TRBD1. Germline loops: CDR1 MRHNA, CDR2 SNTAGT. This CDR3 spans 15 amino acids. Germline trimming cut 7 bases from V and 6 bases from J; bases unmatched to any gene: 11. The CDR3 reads CASNSGPDRGLEQYF. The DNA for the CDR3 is TGTGCCAGCAATAGTGGTCCGGACAGGGGGCTCGAGCAGTACTTC.

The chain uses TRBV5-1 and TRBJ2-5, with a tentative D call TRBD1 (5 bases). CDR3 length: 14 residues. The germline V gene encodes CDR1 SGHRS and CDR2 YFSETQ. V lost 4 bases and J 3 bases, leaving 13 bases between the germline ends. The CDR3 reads CASSQFTGEETQYF. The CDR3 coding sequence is TGCGCCAGCAGCCAGTTCACAGGAGAAGAGACCCAGTACTTC.

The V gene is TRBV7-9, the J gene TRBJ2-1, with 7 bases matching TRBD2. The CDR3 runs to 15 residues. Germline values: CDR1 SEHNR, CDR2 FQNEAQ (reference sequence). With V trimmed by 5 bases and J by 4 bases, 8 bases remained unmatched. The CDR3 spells CASSHPERGYNEQFF. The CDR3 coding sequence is TGTGCCAGCAGCCACCCTGAGCGGGGTTACAATGAGCAGTTCTTC. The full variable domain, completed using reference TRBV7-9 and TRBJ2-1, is DTGVSQNPRHKITKRGQNVTFRCDPISEHNRLYWYRQTLGQGPEFLTYFQNEAQLEKSRLLSDRFSAERPKGSFSTLEIQRTEQGDSAMYLCASSHPERGYNEQFFGPGTRLTVL.

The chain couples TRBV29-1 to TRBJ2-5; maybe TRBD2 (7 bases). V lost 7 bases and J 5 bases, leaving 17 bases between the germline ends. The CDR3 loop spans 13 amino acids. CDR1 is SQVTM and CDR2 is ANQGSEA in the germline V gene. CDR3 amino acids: CSGWGGAGETQYF. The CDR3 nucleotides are TGCAGCGGGTGGGGGGGCGCAGGGGAGACCCAGTACTTC.

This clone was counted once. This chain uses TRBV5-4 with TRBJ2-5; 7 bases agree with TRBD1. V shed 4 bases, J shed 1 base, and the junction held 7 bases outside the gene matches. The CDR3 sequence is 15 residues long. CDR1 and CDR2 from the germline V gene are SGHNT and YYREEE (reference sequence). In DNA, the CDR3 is TGTGCCAGCAGCGCGAAGGGACAGCGCCAAGAGACCCAGTACTTC. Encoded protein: CASSAKGQRQETQYF.

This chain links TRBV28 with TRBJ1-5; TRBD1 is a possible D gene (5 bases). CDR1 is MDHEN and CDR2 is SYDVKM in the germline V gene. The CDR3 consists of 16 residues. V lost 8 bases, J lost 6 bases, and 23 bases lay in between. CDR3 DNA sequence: TGTGCCAGCCAGGGATTCTTGGCGGGGTTAAGTCAGCCCCAGCATTTT. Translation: CASQGFLAGLSQPQHF.

CDR3 loop: CASLLGVAGGSSSYNEQFF. In DNA, the CDR3 is TGTGCCAGCCTCCTTGGTGTAGCGGGAGGTTCAAGCTCCTACAATGAGCAGTTCTTC. The chain is built from TRBV13 and TRBJ2-1; 10 nucleotides agree with TRBD2. CDR3 size: 19 residues. The V gene end was trimmed by 8 bases and the J gene end by 0 bases; junction bases not matched to a gene: 16. The germline V gene encodes CDR1 PRHDT and CDR2 FYEKMQ (reference sequence).

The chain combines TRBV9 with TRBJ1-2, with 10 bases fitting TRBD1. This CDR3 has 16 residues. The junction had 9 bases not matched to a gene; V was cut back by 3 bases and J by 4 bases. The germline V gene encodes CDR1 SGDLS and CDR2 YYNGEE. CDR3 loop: CASSASLTGGSYGYTF. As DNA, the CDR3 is TGTGCCAGCAGCGCGAGCCTGACAGGGGGCAGCTATGGCTACACCTTC. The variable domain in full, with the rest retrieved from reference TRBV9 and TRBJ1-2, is DSGVTQTPKHLITATGQRVTLRCSPRSGDLSVYWYQQSLDQGLQFLIQYYNGEERAKGNILERFSAQQFPDLHSELNLSSLELGDSALYFCASSASLTGGSYGYTFGSGTRLTVV.

CDR3 in DNA: TGTGCCAGCAATGACTGGGGGGTGAGGACTGAAGCTTTCTTT. Translating gives CASNDWGVRTEAFF. The J gene is TRBJ1-1, the V gene TRBV6-6, with D possibly TRBD1 on 5 matching bases. V lost 7 bases to trimming and J lost 5 bases, with 17 bases between them. This CDR3 spans 14 amino acids. Germline CDR1 reads MNHNY; CDR2 reads SVGAGI (reference sequence).

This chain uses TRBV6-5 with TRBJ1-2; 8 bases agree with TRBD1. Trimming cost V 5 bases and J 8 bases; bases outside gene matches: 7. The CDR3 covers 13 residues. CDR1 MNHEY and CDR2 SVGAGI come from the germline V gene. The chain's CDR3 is CASSKQGVGGYTF. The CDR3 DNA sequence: TGTGCCAGCAGTAAACAGGGGGTGGGAGGCTACACCTTC.

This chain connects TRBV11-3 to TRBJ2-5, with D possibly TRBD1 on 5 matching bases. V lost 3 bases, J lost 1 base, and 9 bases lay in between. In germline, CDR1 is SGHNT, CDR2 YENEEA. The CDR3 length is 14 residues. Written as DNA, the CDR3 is TGTGCCAGCAGCTTGGGGCCAGGCCAAGAGACCCAGTACTTC. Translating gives CASSLGPGQETQYF. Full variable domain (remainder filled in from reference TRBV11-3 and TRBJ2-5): EAGVVQSPRYKIIEKKQPVAFWCNPISGHNTLYWYLQNLGQGPELLIRYENEEAVDDSQLPKDRFSAERLKGVDSTLKIQPAELGDSAVYLCASSLGPGQETQYFGPGTRLLVL.

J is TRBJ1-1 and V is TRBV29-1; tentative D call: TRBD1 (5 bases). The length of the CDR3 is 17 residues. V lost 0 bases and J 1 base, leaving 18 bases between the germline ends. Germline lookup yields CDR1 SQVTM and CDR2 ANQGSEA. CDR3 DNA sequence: TGCAGCGTTGAAGATTCTTGGGGTTGGGGGGAGAACACTGAAGCTTTCTTT. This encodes CSVEDSWGWGENTEAFF. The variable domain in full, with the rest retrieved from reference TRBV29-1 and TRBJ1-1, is SAVISQKPSRDICQRGTSLTIQCQVDSQVTMMFWYRQQPGQSLTLIATANQGSEATYESGFVIDKFPISRPNLTFSTLTVSNMSPEDSSIYLCSVEDSWGWGENTEAFFGQGTRLTVV.

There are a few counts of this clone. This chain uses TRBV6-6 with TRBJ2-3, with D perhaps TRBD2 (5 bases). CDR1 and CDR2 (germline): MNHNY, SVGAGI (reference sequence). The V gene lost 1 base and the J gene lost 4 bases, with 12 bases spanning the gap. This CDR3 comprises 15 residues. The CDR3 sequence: CASSYLVGVADTQYF. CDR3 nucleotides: TGTGCCAGCAGTTACTTAGTGGGAGTGGCAGATACGCAGTATTTT.

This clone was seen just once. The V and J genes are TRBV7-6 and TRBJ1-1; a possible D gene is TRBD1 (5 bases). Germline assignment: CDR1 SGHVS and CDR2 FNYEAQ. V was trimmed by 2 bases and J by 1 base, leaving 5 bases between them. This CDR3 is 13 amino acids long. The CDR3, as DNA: TGTGCCAGCAGCTTAACAGGGAACACTGAAGCTTTCTTT. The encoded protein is CASSLTGNTEAFF.